The 10 T cell receptor beta chains presented below share a single source sample, sequenced in a study of memory CD4+ T cells and cytomegalovirus serostatus. Single viable CD3+CD4+CD8-CD45RO+ cells were sorted as the memory CD4+ T cells. Sequencing was performed with immunoSEQ multiplex PCR; in TCRdb, only in-frame clones are kept and a portion is missing. Of approximately 61,000 clones listed, 80% are singletons. Sequenced input: memory CD4+ T cells from blood. The receptors derive from an adult in good health and CMV-seronegative. Some clones in this sample may be carry-over from other donors' samples.

The chain recombines TRBV10-3 with TRBJ1-2; 9 bases agree with TRBD1. V trimming: 3 bases; J trimming: 3 bases; junction bases outside the gene matches: 11. This CDR3 is built from 17 residues. Germline V gene lookup returns CDR1 ENHRY and CDR2 SYGVKD. CDR3 bases: TGTGCCATCAGTGACCAAAAACAGGGGGCTTTAGACTATGGCTACACCTTC. Translating gives CAISDQKQGALDYGYTF.

This clone was seen just once. This sequence joins TRBV5-4 and TRBJ2-5; D call uncertain. The end of the DNA aligns better with TRBJ2-7, so the J call may be wrong. This CDR3 contains 14 residues. CDR1 and CDR2 from the germline V gene are SGHNT and YYREEE (reference sequence). The CDR3 DNA reads TGTGCCAGCAGCTTGGATCATCGCTCCTACGAGCAGTACTTC. Amino acid sequence: CASSLDHRSYEQYF.

The CDR3 sequence is CATSLLGGETQYF. The CDR3 bases are TGTGCCACCAGCCTTTTAGGGGGAGAGACCCAGTACTTC. The gene calls are TRBV15 and TRBJ2-5; D is perhaps TRBD1 (6 bases). The CDR3 has 13 amino acids. Trimming removed 5 bases at V and 4 bases at J, with 11 bases between. Per the germline V gene, CDR1 is LNHNV and CDR2 is YYDKDF (reference sequence).

The chain employs TRBV30 and TRBJ1-1; D gene unclear. This CDR3 has 16 residues. Germline loops: CDR1 GTSNPN, CDR2 SVGIG (reference sequence). The V end lost 2 bases, the J end lost 0 bases, and 16 bases lay between the germline ends. CDR3 amino acids: CAWSRADLNLNTEAFF. For the CDR3, the DNA is TGTGCCTGGAGTCGGGCAGATCTAAACTTGAACACTGAAGCTTTCTTT.

The chain links TRBV28 to TRBJ2-1, with D possibly matching TRBD2 (6 bases). Deletions cut 4 bases from V and 7 bases from J, with 14 bases between. The CDR3 has 14 amino acids. Germline CDR1 is MDHEN and CDR2 is SYDVKM. CDR3 loop: CASSSGSGVNEQFF. CDR3 sequence (DNA): TGTGCCAGCAGTTCCGGATCGGGGGTGAATGAGCAGTTCTTC.

This sequence joins TRBV7-9 and TRBJ1-2, with 7 bases matching TRBD1. V lost 0 bases to trimming and J lost 4 bases; unmatched junction nucleotides: 2. This CDR3 is 14 amino acids long. Germline V gene lookup returns CDR1 SEHNR and CDR2 FQNEAQ (reference sequence). The CDR3 sequence: CASSLAGDSYGYTF. In DNA form, the CDR3 reads TGTGCCAGCAGCTTAGCTGGGGACAGCTATGGCTACACCTTC.

The gene calls are TRBV6-1 and TRBJ1-4; D gene ambiguous. CDR3 length: 14 amino acids. Per germline, CDR1 MNHNS and CDR2 SASEGT. With 2 bases removed from V and 0 bases from J, the gap between germline ends came to 4 bases. The CDR3 loop is CASSEYPTNEKLFF. CDR3 nucleotide sequence: TGTGCCAGCAGTGAATACCCAACTAATGAAAAACTGTTTTTT.

The chain combines TRBV19 with TRBJ2-7; TRBD2 agrees at 8 bases. V shed 7 bases, J shed 0 bases, and the junction held 2 bases outside the gene matches. Looked up from germline, CDR1 is LNHDA and CDR2 is SQIVND (reference sequence). This CDR3 spans 13 amino acids. CDR3 coding DNA: TGTGCCAGTATAGCGGGGAGCTCCTACGAGCAGTACTTC. It translates to CASIAGSSYEQYF.

This chain links TRBV5-6 with TRBJ2-1, with no clear D. Trimming removed 2 bases at V and 0 bases at J, with 9 bases between. Looked up from germline, CDR1 is SGHDT and CDR2 is YYEEEE. The CDR3 contains 15 residues. The CDR3 DNA reads TGTGCCAGCAGCTTAGGCGTCAGCTCCTACAATGAGCAGTTCTTC. This encodes CASSLGVSSYNEQFF.

In its sample, this clone was seen a few times. The rearrangement links TRBV5-4 to TRBJ2-7, with 7 bases fitting TRBD2. Trimming cost V 0 bases and J 3 bases; bases outside gene matches: 15. Germline V gene sequence: CDR1 SGHNT, CDR2 YYREEE (reference sequence). The CDR3 extends over 18 amino acids. This CDR3 reads CASSLDPSGDSIVYEQYF. The CDR3 DNA follows: TGTGCCAGCAGCTTGGATCCTAGCGGAGATTCGATTGTCTACGAGCAGTACTTC. The entire variable domain, with the rest obtained from reference TRBV5-4 and TRBJ2-7, is as follows: ETGVTQSPTHLIKTRGQQVTLRCSSQSGHNTVSWYQQALGQGPQFIFQYYREEENGRGNFPPRFSGLQFPNYSSELNVNALELDDSALYLCASSLDPSGDSIVYEQYFGPGTRLTVT.